The TCR beta chain under discussion was sequenced for a study of cytomegalovirus exposure and HLA in healthy donors. With 60 Vbeta and 13 Jbeta primers, the PCR was carried out. Profiling relied on immunoSEQ multiplex PCR, and the TCRdb table lists in-frame clones only, not all of them. The table lists approximately 100,000 clones, under 90% of them singletons. CDR1 SGHDT and CDR2 YYEEEE come from the germline V gene. This CDR3 has 16 residues. V was trimmed by 4 bases and J by 2 bases, leaving 16 bases between them. The source material was PBMCs. The V and J genes are TRBV5-6 and TRBJ1-5; D not certain. The receptor was isolated from a woman younger than 45 in good health and CMV-seronegative. This CDR3 reads CASSLWRVSGNQPQHF. Written as DNA, the CDR3 is TGTGCCAGCAGCCTTTGGAGGGTTTCGGGCAATCAGCCCCAGCATTTT.